This paragraph covers one T cell receptor beta chain sequence. Its antigen is as yet unknown. This record belongs to a study of cytomegalovirus exposure and HLA in healthy donors. The study's findings and limits: Presence/absence results assume similar sequencing depth per donor, which may not hold. With later analysis, a missense DCLRE1C variant became linked to TCR beta V- and J-gene trimming.

CDR3 length: 14 residues. CDR1 is KGHSH and CDR2 is LQKENI in the germline V gene. Trimming stripped 3 bases from V and 8 bases from J, with 11 bases between. The PCR had 60 Vbeta and 13 Jbeta primers. In the authors' methods: In a later analysis, of roughly 73 million unique beta chains, around 11 million appeared in at least two donors. TCRdb's table, derived via immunoSEQ multiplex PCR, lists solely in-frame clones and lacks some. The DNA gave D and trimming, while V, J and clone size come from that table. The repertoire holds over 150,000 clones, with more than 75% as singletons. The chain links TRBV18 to TRBJ1-6; maybe TRBD1 (5 bases). Sequencing input: PBMCs. The receptor was isolated from a man younger than 45 in good health and CMV-seropositive. The CDR3 reads CASSPGGKDSPLHF. CDR3 nucleotides: TGTGCCAGCTCACCCGGGGGGAAGGATTCACCCCTCCACTTT.